One and the same sample provided the 32 T cell receptor beta chains below, sequenced in a study of blood T cells in healthy people across ages. A J-beta primer mix and a sample-barcoded 5' primer were used in a second PCR of roughly 7 to 12 cycles. TCRdb analysed the 5' RACE reads with MiXCR anew, one entry per CDR3 protein. The sample lists more than 650,000 distinct CDR3 sequences; 22% were seen once. Sample: blood. The receptors stem from a man aged 65 to 85 in good health.

The chain recombines TRBV29-1 with TRBJ2-5, with 7 bases matching TRBD2. V trimming: 3 bases; J trimming: 10 bases; junction bases outside the gene matches: 11. Per germline, CDR1 SQVTM and CDR2 ANQGSEA. CDR3 length: 13 amino acids. This CDR3 reads CSVDFVAGRHQYF. Written as DNA, the CDR3 is TGCAGCGTTGATTTTGTAGCGGGTAGGCACCAGTACTTC.

This clonotype has at least ten counts. V usage is TRBV5-1 and J usage is TRBJ2-7; unclear D gene. The CDR3 covers 13 residues. Germline CDR1 and CDR2: SGHRS and YFSETQ. V gave up 3 bases and J gave up 4 bases, with 11 bases separating them. DNA for the CDR3: TGCGCCAGCAGCTCCTACGACTCGTACGAGCAGTACTTC. Translation gives CASSSYDSYEQYF.

The chain carries TRBV18 and TRBJ2-7, with 7 bases fitting TRBD2. V gave up 1 base and J gave up 2 bases; unmatched junction bases: 5. The CDR3 runs to 15 residues. Germline V gene data show CDR1 as KGHSH and CDR2 as LQKENI. The CDR3 DNA follows: TGTGCCAGCTCACCACTAGCGGGCACAACCTACGAGCAGTACTTC. Its translation is CASSPLAGTTYEQYF.

This clonotype appeared a few times. The V call is TRBV5-1, the J call TRBJ2-3; 9 nucleotides line up with TRBD1. This CDR3 region has 16 residues. J gave up 2 bases and V 4 bases, and 8 bases lay outside the gene matches. Germline CDR1 and CDR2: SGHRS and YFSETQ. The CDR3 reads CASSEPGQGITDTQYF. As DNA, the CDR3 is TGCGCCAGCAGCGAACCGGGACAGGGTATCACAGATACGCAGTATTTT.

This chain connects TRBV20-1 to TRBJ1-4, with 8 bases identical to TRBD1. The CDR3 has 14 amino acids. CDR1 and CDR2 from the germline V gene are DFQATT and SNEGSKA (reference sequence). The CDR3 DNA follows: TGCAGCGCTTTTCGACAGGGGACGAATGAAAAACTGTTTTTT. Residues: CSAFRQGTNEKLFF.

This clonotype has only a few counts. The rearrangement uses TRBV7-3 and TRBJ2-3; perhaps D is TRBD1 or TRBD2 (5 bases each). Trimming cost V 2 bases and J 1 base, with 13 bases left between them. This CDR3 is built from 16 residues. Germline V gene data show CDR1 as SGHTA and CDR2 as FQGTGA. The CDR3, as DNA: TGTGCCAGCAGCTTATTTGGGGGAATTGGCACAGATACGCAGTATTTT. Amino acids: CASSLFGGIGTDTQYF.

CDR3 loop: CASSVENEETQYF. Written as DNA, the CDR3 is TGTGCCAGCAGCGTAGAGAACGAAGAGACCCAGTACTTC. This rearrangement joins TRBV9 to TRBJ2-1; D unclear. The J call may be faulty, since TRBJ2-5 better matches the DNA end. The CDR3 is made up of 13 amino acids. Germline CDR1 is SGDLS and CDR2 is YYNGEE.

In DNA form, the CDR3 reads TGCAGTGCTAGAGGACCGGGACAGGGATACCAAGAGACCCAGTACTTC. This translates into CSARGPGQGYQETQYF. The V and J genes are TRBV20-1 and TRBJ2-5; TRBD1 matches at 9 bases. Trimming took 1 base from V and 0 from J; bases not matched to a gene: 6. Germline V gene data show CDR1 as DFQATT and CDR2 as SNEGSKA (reference sequence). The CDR3 consists of 16 residues.

The chain has TRBV20-1 and TRBJ2-3; D is uncertain. CDR1 and CDR2 (germline): DFQATT, SNEGSKA (reference sequence). V gave up 4 bases and J gave up 2 bases, with 7 bases separating them. This CDR3 region has 12 residues. The CDR3 DNA is TGCAGTGCTAATTCCGACACAGATACGCAGTATTTT. Its protein is CSANSDTDTQYF.

This chain connects TRBV11-3 to TRBJ2-1; maybe TRBD1 (7 bases). The germline V gene has CDR1 SGHNT and CDR2 YENEEA. The CDR3 consists of 12 residues. V was trimmed by 5 bases and J by 15 bases, leaving 17 bases between them. The CDR3 nucleotides read TGTGCCAGCAGCCAGGGGGGCAGGGTGCTGTTCTTC. Its protein is CASSQGGRVLFF.

This sequence joins TRBV7-6 and TRBJ1-4; D uncertain. V shed 1 base and J shed 7 bases, with 10 bases lying between them. The CDR3 contains 14 residues. Germline V gene sequence: CDR1 SGHVS, CDR2 FNYEAQ. The CDR3 region has the DNA TGTGCCAGCAGCTTAGTAGTCTGGGCTGAAAAACTGTTTTTT. It encodes CASSLVVWAEKLFF.

As for this clonotype: Its ends do not fully match the called genes, so a read error is possible. The chain uses TRBV5-1 and TRBJ2-4, with 8 positions matching TRBD2. The germline V gene has CDR1 SGHRS and CDR2 YFSETQ. The CDR3 sequence is 14 residues long. In DNA, the CDR3 is TGTGCCACGCAACCCGAGTCGGGAGGGGACATTCAGTACTTC. It is translated as CATQPESGGDIQYF.

This clonotype was detected only a few times. The chain couples TRBV7-9 to TRBJ2-3; D call uncertain. The germline CDR1 and CDR2 sequences are SEHNR and FQNEAQ (reference sequence). With 5 bases removed from V and 6 bases from J, the gap between germline ends came to 12 bases. The CDR3 covers 13 residues. CDR3 in amino acids: CASSLGSYDTQYF. The CDR3 DNA sequence: TGTGCCAGCAGCCTCGGCAGCTACGATACGCAGTATTTT. The full variable domain, its missing parts supplied by reference TRBV7-9 and TRBJ2-3, is DTGVSQNPRHKITKRGQNVTFRCDPISEHNRLYWYRQTLGQGPEFLTYFQNEAQLEKSRLLSDRFSAERPKGSFSTLEIQRTEQGDSAMYLCASSLGSYDTQYFGPGTRLTVL.

This sequence joins TRBV20-1 and TRBJ2-5; 12 nucleotides match TRBD2. The CDR3 covers 16 residues. Germline loops: CDR1 DFQATT, CDR2 SNEGSKA (reference sequence). V lost 3 bases, J lost 1 base, and 6 bases stayed unmatched. The CDR3 DNA reads TGCAGTGCTAGGAAGGGACTAGCGGGTACCCAAGAGACCCAGTACTTC. Amino acid sequence: CSARKGLAGTQETQYF.

This clonotype was counted only a few times. The V and J genes are TRBV3-1 and TRBJ2-1, with unresolved D. Looked up from germline, CDR1 is LGHDT and CDR2 is YNNKEL (reference sequence). V lost 0 bases to trimming and J lost 2 bases, with 8 bases between them. The CDR3 runs 15 residues. CDR3 sequence reads: CASSQEGLAYNEQFF. CDR3 in DNA: TGTGCCAGCAGCCAAGAAGGGTTAGCCTACAATGAGCAGTTCTTC.

Regarding this clonotype: The junction does not match germline at one end; this may be a read error. V is TRBV9 and J is TRBJ2-2; maybe TRBD2 (5 bases). Germline-derived CDR1 and CDR2 are SGDLS and YYNGEE. This CDR3 is built from 12 residues. The CDR3 DNA follows: TGTGCCAGCAACCCGGGCACCGGGGAGCTGCTTTTT. Protein sequence: CASNPGTGELLF.

The chain employs TRBV6-5 and TRBJ1-5; D unresolved. The ends were cut back, 2 bases at V and 0 bases at J, with 20 bases in the middle. CDR3 length equals 19 residues. Per germline, CDR1 MNHEY and CDR2 SVGAGI. CDR3 bases: TGTGCCAGCAGTTACGTGGTTTTGATAGTCGGGTATAGCAATCAGCCCCAGCATTTT. Encoded protein: CASSYVVLIVGYSNQPQHF.

The rearrangement links TRBV10-3 to TRBJ2-7; 8 nucleotides align to TRBD2. The ends lost 6 bases at V and 4 bases at J; junction bases unmatched: 5. Germline-derived CDR1 and CDR2 are ENHRY and SYGVKD. This CDR3 contains 13 residues. CDR3 sequence reads: CAISPRGGYEQYV. The CDR3 coding sequence is TGTGCCATCAGCCCTCGGGGGGGTTACGAGCAGTACGTC.

The genes are TRBV5-4 and TRBJ2-7; tentative D call: TRBD2 (6 bases). The CDR3 runs 15 residues. Trimming left V 0 bases short and J 2 bases short, with 12 bases between. Germline V CDR1 and CDR2: SGHNT, YYREEE (reference sequence). The CDR3 sequence: CASSLVGLMPYEQYV. The DNA for the CDR3 is TGTGCCAGCAGCTTGGTGGGACTCATGCCCTACGAGCAGTACGTC.

V gene TRBV7-9 combines with J gene TRBJ2-5, with D possibly being TRBD1 (5 bases). The CDR3 covers 14 residues. Per the germline V gene, CDR1 is SEHNR and CDR2 is FQNEAQ (reference sequence). Trimming stripped 5 bases from V and 3 bases from J, with 13 bases between. CDR3 in DNA: TGTGCCAGCAGCGAACCAGGGTTCGAAGAGACCCAGTACTTC. It codes for CASSEPGFEETQYF.

This clonotype was seen a few times. The V gene is TRBV10-2, the J gene TRBJ2-5, with 8 bases aligning to TRBD1. Germline lookup yields CDR1 WSHSY and CDR2 SAAADI. There are 12 residues in the CDR3. The V gene end was trimmed by 3 bases and the J gene end by 10 bases; junction bases not matched to a gene: 4. The CDR3 DNA sequence: TGCGCCAGCAGTGAACAGGGGGGTGGCCAGTACTTC. Amino acids: CASSEQGGGQYF.

This clonotype was observed a few times. The V gene is TRBV15, the J gene TRBJ1-3; D is unclear. CDR1 LNHNV and CDR2 YYDKDF come from the germline V gene (reference sequence). V was shortened by 1 base and J by 0 bases, with 7 bases between the two germline ends. The CDR3 contains 15 residues. The CDR3 nucleotides read TGTGCCACCAGCAGAGGACGGAACTCTGGAAACACCATATATTTT. Translation gives CATSRGRNSGNTIYF.

The CDR3 region is CASSLQGATQPQHF. For the CDR3, the DNA is TGTGCCAGCAGTTTACAGGGGGCTACTCAGCCCCAGCATTTT. The rearrangement links TRBV27 to TRBJ1-5, with TRBD1 matching 8 bases. The V segment lost 2 bases and the J segment 6 bases; nucleotides outside the gene matches: 3. Per germline, CDR1 MNHEY and CDR2 SMNVEV (reference sequence). The CDR3 loop spans 14 amino acids.

A remark on this clonotype: Germline is not matched at one junction end, which may reflect a read error. This chain's CDR3 is CASSVDYQEAQYF. In DNA form, the CDR3 reads TGTGCCAGCAGCGTGGACTATCAAGAGGCCCAGTACTTC. The chain links TRBV7-9 to TRBJ2-5, with a possible D match to TRBD2 (6 bases). The CDR3 totals 13 residues. Germline CDR1 SEHNR, CDR2 FQNEAQ (reference sequence).

V usage is TRBV15 and J usage is TRBJ1-1, with TRBD1 matching over 9 bases. V was pared by 3 bases and J by 3 bases, with 23 bases of the junction left unmatched. The length of the CDR3 is 21 residues. CDR1 and CDR2 from the germline V gene are LNHNV and YYDKDF (reference sequence). The CDR3 is CATSSSLFRTGVSRGDTEAFF. The CDR3 coding sequence is TGTGCCACCAGCAGTTCGTTGTTCAGGACAGGGGTTTCTCGGGGAGACACTGAAGCTTTCTTT.

This chain joins TRBV20-1 and TRBJ2-7, with 14 positions matching TRBD2. Matching the DNA end better, TRBJ2-1 makes the J call doubtful. The CDR3 runs to 16 residues. The germline V gene encodes CDR1 DFQATT and CDR2 SNEGSKA (reference sequence). This CDR3 reads CSAGGTSGRGYNEQFF. The DNA of the CDR3 is TGCAGTGCTGGAGGGACTAGCGGGAGAGGGTACAATGAGCAGTTCTTC.

The V gene is TRBV9, the J gene TRBJ1-2; D uncertain. In germline, CDR1 is SGDLS, CDR2 YYNGEE. The CDR3 is 13 amino acids. Trimming took off 0 bases at V and 3 bases at J, with 6 bases between the two ends. CDR3: CASSVAGHYGYTF. In nucleotides, the CDR3 is TGTGCCAGCAGCGTAGCTGGGCACTATGGCTACACCTTC. Full variable domain (remainder filled in from reference TRBV9 and TRBJ1-2): DSGVTQTPKHLITATGQRVTLRCSPRSGDLSVYWYQQSLDQGLQFLIQYYNGEERAKGNILERFSAQQFPDLHSELNLSSLELGDSALYFCASSVAGHYGYTFGSGTRLTVV.

J is TRBJ2-3 and V is TRBV29-1; D unresolved. The CDR3 length is 12 residues. Germline V CDR1 and CDR2: SQVTM, ANQGSEA. V was trimmed by 8 bases and J by 0 bases, leaving 9 bases between them. The CDR3 bases are TGCAGCATAGATGACAGCACAGATACGCAGTATTTT. Protein product: CSIDDSTDTQYF.

This clonotype was counted only a few times. The chain combines TRBV5-1 with TRBJ2-1, with 8 bases identical to TRBD2. After removal of 0 bases from V and 1 base from J, the junction contained 6 bases not matched to a gene. The germline V gene has CDR1 SGHRS and CDR2 YFSETQ. CDR3 length: 17 amino acids. CDR3 sequence (DNA): TGCGCCAGCAGCTTGGCCAAGGGGACTAGTTCCTACAATGAGCAGTTCTTC. Its translation: CASSLAKGTSSYNEQFF.

In its sample, this clonotype was seen a few times. V is TRBV7-8 and J is TRBJ2-7; TRBD1 aligns across 7 bases. The germline CDR1 and CDR2 sequences are SGHVS and FQNEAQ. The CDR3 sequence is 14 residues long. V lost 5 bases to trimming and J lost 5 bases; unmatched junction nucleotides: 9. The CDR3 reads CASSAQQGRDEQYV. As DNA, the CDR3 is TGTGCCAGCAGCGCCCAACAGGGGCGGGACGAGCAGTACGTC.

The chain joins TRBV5-1 to TRBJ1-4, with D possibly TRBD1 on 6 matching bases. CDR1 is SGHRS and CDR2 is YFSETQ in the germline V gene. Trimming cost V 2 bases and J 8 bases, with 16 bases left between them. This CDR3 has 15 amino acids. The DNA of the CDR3 is TGCGCCAGCAGCTTATCGGCCAGGGGAGGGGAAAAACTGTTTTTT. Protein product: CASSLSARGGEKLFF.

The chain recombines TRBV7-9 with TRBJ1-5, with D perhaps TRBD1 (5 bases). The CDR3 has 14 residues. Germline V gene sequence: CDR1 SEHNR, CDR2 FQNEAQ (reference sequence). Trimming removed 3 bases from V and 2 bases from J, with 8 bases in between. The CDR3 protein is CASSFEQGNQPQHF. The CDR3 DNA follows: TGTGCCAGCAGCTTCGAACAGGGCAATCAGCCCCAGCATTTT. The full variable domain, rest sourced from reference TRBV7-9 and TRBJ1-5, is DTGVSQNPRHKITKRGQNVTFRCDPISEHNRLYWYRQTLGQGPEFLTYFQNEAQLEKSRLLSDRFSAERPKGSFSTLEIQRTEQGDSAMYLCASSFEQGNQPQHFGDGTRLSIL.